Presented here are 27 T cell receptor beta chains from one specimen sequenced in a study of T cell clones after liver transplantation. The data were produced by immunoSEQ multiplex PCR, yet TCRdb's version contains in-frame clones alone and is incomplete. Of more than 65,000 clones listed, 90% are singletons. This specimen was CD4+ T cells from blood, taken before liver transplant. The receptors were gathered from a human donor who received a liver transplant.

For the CDR3, the DNA is TGTGCCAGCAGTTTGGGGAGGGAAGAGACCCAGTACTTC. Translation: CASSLGREETQYF. V gene TRBV28 combines with J gene TRBJ2-5; 7 positions match TRBD2. This CDR3 region has 13 residues. The V gene end was trimmed by 3 bases and the J gene end by 3 bases; junction bases not matched to a gene: 1. Germline V gives CDR1 MDHEN, CDR2 SYDVKM.

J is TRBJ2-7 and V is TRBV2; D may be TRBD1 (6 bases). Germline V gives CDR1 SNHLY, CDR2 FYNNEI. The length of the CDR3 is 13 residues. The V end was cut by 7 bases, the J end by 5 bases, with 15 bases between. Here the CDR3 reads CASKRSGEHEQYF. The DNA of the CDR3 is TGTGCCAGCAAACGGTCAGGGGAACACGAGCAGTACTTC.

The CDR3 region is CASRQGAPGNTIYF. CDR3 nucleotide sequence: TGTGCCAGCAGACAGGGGGCGCCTGGAAACACCATATATTTT. The rearrangement joins TRBV19 to TRBJ1-3; 10 nucleotides align to TRBD1. The CDR3 contains 14 residues. With 9 bases clipped from V and 2 bases from J, the junction kept 4 bases outside the gene matches. In germline, CDR1 is LNHDA, CDR2 SQIVND (reference sequence).

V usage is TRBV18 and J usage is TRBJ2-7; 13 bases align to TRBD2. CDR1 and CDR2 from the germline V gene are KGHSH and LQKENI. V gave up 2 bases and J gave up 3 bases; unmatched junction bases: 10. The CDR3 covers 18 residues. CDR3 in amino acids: CASSPLRTSGSFSYEQYF. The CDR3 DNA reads TGTGCCAGCTCACCATTGAGGACTAGCGGGAGCTTCAGCTACGAGCAGTACTTC.

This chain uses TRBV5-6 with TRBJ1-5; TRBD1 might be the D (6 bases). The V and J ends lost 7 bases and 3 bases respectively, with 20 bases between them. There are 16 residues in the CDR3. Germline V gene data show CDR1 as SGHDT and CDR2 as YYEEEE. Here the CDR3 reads CASAAPQTGHNQPQHF. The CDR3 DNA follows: TGTGCCAGCGCGGCGCCACAGACAGGACACAATCAGCCCCAGCATTTT.

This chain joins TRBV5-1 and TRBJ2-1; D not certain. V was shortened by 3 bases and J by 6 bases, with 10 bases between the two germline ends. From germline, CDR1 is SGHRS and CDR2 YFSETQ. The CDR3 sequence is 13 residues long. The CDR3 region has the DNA TGCGCCAGCAGCTCGTCTCAAGGCAATGAGCAGTTCTTC. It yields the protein CASSSSQGNEQFF.

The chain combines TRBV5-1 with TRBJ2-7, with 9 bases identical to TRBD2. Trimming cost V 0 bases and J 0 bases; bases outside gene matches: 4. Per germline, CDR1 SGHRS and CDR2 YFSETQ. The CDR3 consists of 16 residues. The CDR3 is CASSLGVAGVSYEQYF. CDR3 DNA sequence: TGCGCCAGCAGCTTGGGAGTAGCGGGGGTCTCCTACGAGCAGTACTTC. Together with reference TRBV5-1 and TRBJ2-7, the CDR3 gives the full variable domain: KAGVTQTPRYLIKTRGQQVTLSCSPISGHRSVSWYQQTPGQGLQFLFEYFSETQRNKGNFPGRFSGRQFSNSRSEMNVSTLELGDSALYLCASSLGVAGVSYEQYFGPGTRLTVT.

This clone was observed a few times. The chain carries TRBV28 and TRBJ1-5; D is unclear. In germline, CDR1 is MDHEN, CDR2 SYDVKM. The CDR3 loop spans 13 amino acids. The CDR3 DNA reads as TGTGCTATCGCGGGCCGGGGCAATCAGCCCCAGCATTTT. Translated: CAIAGRGNQPQHF.

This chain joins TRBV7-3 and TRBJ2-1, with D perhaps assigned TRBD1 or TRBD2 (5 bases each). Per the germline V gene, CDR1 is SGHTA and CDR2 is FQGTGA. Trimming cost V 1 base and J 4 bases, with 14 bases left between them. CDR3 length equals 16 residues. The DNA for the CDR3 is TGTGCCAGCAGCTTAAGGTCGCCGGGGCTGTACAATGAGCAGTTCTTC. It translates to CASSLRSPGLYNEQFF.

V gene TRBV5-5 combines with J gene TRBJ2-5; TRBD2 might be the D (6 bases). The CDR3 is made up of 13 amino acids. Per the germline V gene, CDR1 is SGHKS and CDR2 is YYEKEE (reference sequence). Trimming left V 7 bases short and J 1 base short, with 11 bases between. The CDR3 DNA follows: TGTGCCAGCGTCCTAGCGCTCCAAGAGACCCAGTACTTC. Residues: CASVLALQETQYF.

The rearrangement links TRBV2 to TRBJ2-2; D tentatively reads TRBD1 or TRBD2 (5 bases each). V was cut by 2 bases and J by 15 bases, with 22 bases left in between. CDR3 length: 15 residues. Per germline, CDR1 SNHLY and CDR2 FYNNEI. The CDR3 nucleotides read TGTGCCAGCAGTGAAACCGACTACATACCGGGGCTGGTGTTTTTT. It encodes CASSETDYIPGLVFF. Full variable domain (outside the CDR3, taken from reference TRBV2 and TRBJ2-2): EPEVTQTPSHQVTQMGQEVILRCVPISNHLYFYWYRQILGQKVEFLVSFYNNEISEKSEIFDDQFSVERPDGSNFTLKIRSTKLEDSAMYFCASSETDYIPGLVFFGEGSRLTVL.

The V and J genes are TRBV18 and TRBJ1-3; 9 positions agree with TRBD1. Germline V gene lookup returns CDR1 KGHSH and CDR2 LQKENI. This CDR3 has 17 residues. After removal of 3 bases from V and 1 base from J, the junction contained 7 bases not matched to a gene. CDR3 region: CASSPQTGGASGNTIYF. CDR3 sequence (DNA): TGTGCCAGCTCACCGCAAACAGGGGGCGCTTCTGGAAACACCATATATTTT.

This chain's CDR3 is CASSVIASGRGNTGELFF. In DNA form, the CDR3 reads TGTGCCAGCAGCGTAATTGCTAGCGGGAGGGGAAACACCGGGGAGCTGTTTTTT. This sequence joins TRBV9 and TRBJ2-2, with TRBD2 matching 12 bases. Germline CDR1 SGDLS, CDR2 YYNGEE. The CDR3 consists of 18 residues. Unmatched junction bases numbered 6, after V lost 1 base and J lost 2 bases.

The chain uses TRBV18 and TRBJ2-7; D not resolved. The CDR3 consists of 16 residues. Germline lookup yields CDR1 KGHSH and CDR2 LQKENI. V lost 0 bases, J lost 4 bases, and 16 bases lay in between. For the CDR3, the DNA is TGTGCCAGCTCACCACCAGAGGCCGTGGGGTGGTACGAGCAGTACTTC. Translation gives CASSPPEAVGWYEQYF. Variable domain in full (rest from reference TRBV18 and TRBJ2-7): NAGVMQNPRHLVRRRGQEARLRCSPMKGHSHVYWYRQLPEEGLKFMVYLQKENIIDESGMPKERFSAEFPKEGPSILRIQQVVRGDSAAYFCASSPPEAVGWYEQYFGPGTRLTVT.

CDR3 in DNA: TGTGCCAGCAGTTGGACCCCTGGCAGGGTTGAGACCCAGTACTTC. Translation gives CASSWTPGRVETQYF. This chain joins TRBV2 and TRBJ2-5, with D possibly being TRBD1 (5 bases). Germline CDR1 and CDR2: SNHLY and FYNNEI. Trimming left V 5 bases short and J 5 bases short, with 18 bases between. The length of the CDR3 is 15 residues.

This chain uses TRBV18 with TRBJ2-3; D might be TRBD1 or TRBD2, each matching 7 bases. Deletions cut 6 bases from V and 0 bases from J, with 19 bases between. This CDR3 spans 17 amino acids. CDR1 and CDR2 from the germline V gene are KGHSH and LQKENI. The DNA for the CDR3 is TGTGCCAGCTCCCCGACGACAGGGAGGGACAGCACAGATACGCAGTATTTT. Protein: CASSPTTGRDSTDTQYF. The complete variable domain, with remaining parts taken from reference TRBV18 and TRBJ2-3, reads NAGVMQNPRHLVRRRGQEARLRCSPMKGHSHVYWYRQLPEEGLKFMVYLQKENIIDESGMPKERFSAEFPKEGPSILRIQQVVRGDSAAYFCASSPTTGRDSTDTQYFGPGTRLTVL.

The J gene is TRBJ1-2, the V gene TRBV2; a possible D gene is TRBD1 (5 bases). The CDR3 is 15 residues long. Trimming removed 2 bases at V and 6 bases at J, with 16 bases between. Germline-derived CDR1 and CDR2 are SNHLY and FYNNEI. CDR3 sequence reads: CASSEIGAGIDGYTF. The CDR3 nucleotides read TGTGCCAGCAGTGAAATAGGGGCCGGGATCGATGGCTACACCTTC.

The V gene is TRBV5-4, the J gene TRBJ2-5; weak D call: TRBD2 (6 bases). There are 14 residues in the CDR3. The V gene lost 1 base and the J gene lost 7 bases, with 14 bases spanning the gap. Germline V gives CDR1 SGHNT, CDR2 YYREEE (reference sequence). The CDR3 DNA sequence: TGTGCCAGCAGCTTGTCAGGGCGGGACGGGACCCAGTACTTC. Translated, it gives CASSLSGRDGTQYF.

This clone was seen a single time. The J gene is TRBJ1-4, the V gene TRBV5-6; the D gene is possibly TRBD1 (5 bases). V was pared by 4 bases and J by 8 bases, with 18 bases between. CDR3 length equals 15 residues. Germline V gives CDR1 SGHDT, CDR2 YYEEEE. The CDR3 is CASSMSGGVQEKLFF. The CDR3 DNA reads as TGTGCCAGCAGCATGTCGGGGGGAGTTCAAGAAAAACTGTTTTTT.

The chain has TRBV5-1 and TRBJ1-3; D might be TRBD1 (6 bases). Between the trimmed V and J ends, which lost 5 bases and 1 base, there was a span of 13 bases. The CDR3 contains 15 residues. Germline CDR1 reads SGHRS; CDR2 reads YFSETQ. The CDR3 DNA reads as TGCGCCAGCAGTACAGGGAGATCGTCTGGAAACACCATATATTTT. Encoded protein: CASSTGRSSGNTIYF.

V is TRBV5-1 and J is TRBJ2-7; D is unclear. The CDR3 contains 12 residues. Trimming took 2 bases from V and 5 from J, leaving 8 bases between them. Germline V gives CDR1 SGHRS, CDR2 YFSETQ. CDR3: CASSLVRDEQYF. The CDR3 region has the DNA TGCGCCAGCAGCTTAGTTCGGGACGAGCAGTACTTC.

DNA for the CDR3: TGTGCCAGCAGCCCCAGGGGAGCTGGGTATGGCTACACCTTC. It translates to CASSPRGAGYGYTF. The chain recombines TRBV11-2 with TRBJ1-2, with a weak D call TRBD1 (6 bases). V lost 5 bases, J lost 5 bases, and 15 bases lay in between. CDR1 and CDR2 from the germline V gene are SGHAT and FQNNGV. The CDR3 has 14 residues.

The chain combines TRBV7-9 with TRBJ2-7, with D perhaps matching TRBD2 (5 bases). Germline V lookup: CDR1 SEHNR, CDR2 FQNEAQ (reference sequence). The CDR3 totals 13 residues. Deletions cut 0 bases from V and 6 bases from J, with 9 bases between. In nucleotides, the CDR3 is TGTGCCAGCAGCTTAGCGGGAGAGTTCGAGCAGTACTTC. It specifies CASSLAGEFEQYF.

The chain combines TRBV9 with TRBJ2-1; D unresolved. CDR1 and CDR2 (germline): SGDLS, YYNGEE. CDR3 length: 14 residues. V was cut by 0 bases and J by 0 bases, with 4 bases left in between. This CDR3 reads CASSVGLSYNEQFF. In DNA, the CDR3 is TGTGCCAGCAGCGTAGGTCTCTCCTACAATGAGCAGTTCTTC.

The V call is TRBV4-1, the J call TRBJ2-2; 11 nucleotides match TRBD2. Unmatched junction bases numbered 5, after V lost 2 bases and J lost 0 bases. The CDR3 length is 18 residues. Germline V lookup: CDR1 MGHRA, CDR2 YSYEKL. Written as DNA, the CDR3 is TGCGCCAGCAGCCAATTTGGGGGACTAGCGGCGAACACCGGGGAGCTGTTTTTT. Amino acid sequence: CASSQFGGLAANTGELFF.

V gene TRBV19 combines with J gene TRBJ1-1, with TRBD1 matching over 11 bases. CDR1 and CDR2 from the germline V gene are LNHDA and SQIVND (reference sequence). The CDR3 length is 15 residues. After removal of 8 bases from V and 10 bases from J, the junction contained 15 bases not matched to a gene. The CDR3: CASYQPGQGVKGAFF. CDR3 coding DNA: TGTGCCAGTTACCAACCGGGACAGGGGGTGAAAGGAGCTTTCTTT.

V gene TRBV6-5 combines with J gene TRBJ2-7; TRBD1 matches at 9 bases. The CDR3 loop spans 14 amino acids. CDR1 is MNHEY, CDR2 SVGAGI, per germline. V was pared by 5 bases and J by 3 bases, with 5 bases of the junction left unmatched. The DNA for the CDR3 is TGTGCCAGCAGTCGGCCGGGACAGGGCTACGAGCAGTACTTC. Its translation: CASSRPGQGYEQYF.